This T cell receptor (beta chain) derives from a study of cytomegalovirus exposure and HLA in healthy donors. Per the germline V gene, CDR1 is SGHRS and CDR2 is YFSETQ. The CDR3 totals 14 residues. The V and J ends lost 4 bases and 3 bases, in that order; junction bases with no gene match: 6. It was with 60 Vbeta and 13 Jbeta primers that the PCR ran. The repertoire was sequenced with immunoSEQ multiplex PCR; TCRdb's copy has only in-frame clones and lacks some. The sample contains roughly 150,000 clones, 80% of which appear only once. The chain has TRBV5-1 and TRBJ1-1, with TRBD1 identical over 7 bases. The receptor comes from a male donor in good health and CMV-seronegative. The source material was PBMCs. The CDR3 spells CASSPGTAYTEAFF. Here the CDR3 DNA reads TGCGCCAGCAGCCCCGGGACAGCTTACACTGAAGCTTTCTTT.